This entry lists 2 T cell receptor beta chains sequenced from one sample in a study of naive and memory T cell subsets. The study, taken as a whole, reports: Possibly reflecting memory cells re-expressing CD45RA, a few larger clonotypes occurred in naive repertoires, especially CD8.

Two oligonucleotides, mixed equimolar, formed the beta constant-region primer covering TRBC1 and TRBC2. Nested alpha and beta constant-region primers with the SP2 primer drove four PCR rounds on ligated cDNA. TCRdb re-called the UMI-ligation and nested PCR reads through MiXCR, storing one row per CDR3 protein. The data hold about 140,000 distinct CDR3 sequences, with approximately 21% observed a single time. The antigens these receptors bind are not known. The sample comprised naive CD8+ T cells from blood. The receptor set was obtained from a human donor in good health.

This clonotype was counted only a few times. This rearrangement joins TRBV7-3 to TRBJ2-1; the D is unclear. This CDR3 spans 16 amino acids. Trimming removed 0 bases from V and 2 bases from J, with 11 bases in between. Per germline, CDR1 SGHTA and CDR2 FQGTGA. CDR3: CASSLTPPGPYNEQFF. The CDR3 nucleotides read TGTGCCAGCAGCTTAACCCCTCCCGGGCCCTACAATGAGCAGTTCTTC.

The chain recombines TRBV7-8 with TRBJ1-1; TRBD1 might be the D (5 bases). The V and J ends lost 4 bases and 0 bases respectively, with 12 bases between them. Germline values: CDR1 SGHVS, CDR2 FQNEAQ. The CDR3 is 15 amino acids. CDR3 in DNA: TGTGCCAGCAGCTCAAGAGGACACCTGAACACTGAAGCTTTCTTT. This gives the protein CASSSRGHLNTEAFF.